This TCR beta chain derives from a study of CD8 T cells in ankylosing spondylitis. Notes on the study in general: Peripheral blood samples showed relatively rare disease-linked clones, and these clones were CD8+.

Construction of TCR beta libraries was performed using quantitative 5'-RACE with molecular barcodes. TCRdb independently ran MiXCR on the 5' RACE reads; one entry per CDR3 protein. The repertoire holds around 280,000 distinct CDR3 sequences, 20% seen once, with less than 9% in the top ten. The CDR3 is 14 residues long. Germline CDR1 DFQATT, CDR2 SNEGSKA (reference sequence). Trimming pared 6 bases from V and 2 bases from J, leaving 15 bases between. This clonotype was seen ten or more times. As yet, its antigen is unknown. The chain couples TRBV20-1 to TRBJ2-3; D is ambiguous. The clonotype comes from a male donor with ankylosing spondylitis or in good health (not recorded which). The sequenced material came from blood, either unsorted or a sorted T cell fraction (not recorded which). The DNA for the CDR3 is TGCAGTGCCCCAGACCCCCGGCTCACAGATACGCAGTATTTT. The encoded protein is CSAPDPRLTDTQYF.